One and the same sample provided the 29 T cell receptor beta chains below, sequenced in a study of blood T cell repertoires in COVID-19. Only in-frame clones appear in the TCRdb table, and some are missing; sequencing was by immunoSEQ multiplex PCR. Of 400,000 to 550,000 clones in the sample, about 89% were seen once. The sequencing input was peripheral blood. All receptors derive from a woman aged 25 to 45 with acute or convalescent COVID-19.

The genes are TRBV18 and TRBJ1-2; D gene unclear. Trimming cost V 2 bases and J 4 bases, with 14 bases left between them. The CDR3 contains 15 residues. In germline, CDR1 is KGHSH, CDR2 LQKENI. CDR3 sequence (DNA): TGTGCCAGCTCACCATCTCGGGATTGGGGCTATGGCTACACCTTC. The encoded protein is CASSPSRDWGYGYTF. The full variable domain, its missing parts supplied by reference TRBV18 and TRBJ1-2, is NAGVMQNPRHLVRRRGQEARLRCSPMKGHSHVYWYRQLPEEGLKFMVYLQKENIIDESGMPKERFSAEFPKEGPSILRIQQVVRGDSAAYFCASSPSRDWGYGYTFGSGTRLTVV.

V and J are TRBV7-8 and TRBJ2-6; D call uncertain. The germline V and J ends were trimmed by 6 bases and 0 bases, with 9 bases remaining between them. From germline, CDR1 is SGHVS and CDR2 FQNEAQ. The CDR3 has 15 amino acids. The CDR3: CASRLVGSGANVLTF. The CDR3 DNA reads TGTGCCAGCAGGCTAGTCGGCTCTGGGGCCAACGTCCTGACTTTC.

J is TRBJ1-4 and V is TRBV6-5, with D maybe TRBD1 (5 bases). The CDR3 runs 14 residues. V lost 5 bases and J lost 8, with 15 bases in between. Germline CDR1 reads MNHEY; CDR2 reads SVGAGI. The CDR3 region has the DNA TGTGCCAGCAGTACGACAGAGAAGTGGGAAAAACTGTTTTTT. As protein: CASSTTEKWEKLFF.

This clone was observed a single time. J is TRBJ2-7 and V is TRBV19; 7 bases are shared with TRBD1. The CDR3 length is 14 residues. CDR1 is LNHDA, CDR2 SQIVND, per germline (reference sequence). Unmatched junction bases numbered 7, after V lost 6 bases and J lost 2 bases. The CDR3 region is CASSHRGQTYEQYF. The CDR3, as DNA: TGTGCCAGTAGCCACAGGGGACAGACCTACGAGCAGTACTTC. Variable domain in full (rest from reference TRBV19 and TRBJ2-7): DGGITQSPKYLFRKEGQNVTLSCEQNLNHDAMYWYRQDPGQGLRLIYYSQIVNDFQKGDIAEGYSVSREKKESFPLTVTSAQKNPTAFYLCASSHRGQTYEQYFGPGTRLTVT.

The rearrangement links TRBV12-3 or TRBV12-4 to TRBJ1-2, with D unclear. The CDR3 sequence is 12 residues long. Trimming cost V 6 bases and J 8 bases, with 13 bases left between them. CDR3 residues: CASSYEARGYTF. The CDR3 bases are TGTGCCAGCAGCTATGAAGCGCGCGGCTACACCTTC.

The genes are TRBV19 and TRBJ1-2; D is possibly TRBD1 (6 bases). CDR1 and CDR2 from the germline V gene are LNHDA and SQIVND (reference sequence). V was pared by 6 bases and J by 9 bases, with 29 bases between. The CDR3 has 17 residues. CDR3 region: CASSTSTWGGRLESYTF. In nucleotides, the CDR3 is TGTGCCAGTAGCACTTCCACATGGGGGGGCCGCTTGGAGAGCTACACCTTC.

The chain recombines TRBV27 with TRBJ1-2; D remains unclear. Germline V lookup: CDR1 MNHEY, CDR2 SMNVEV (reference sequence). This CDR3 is 15 amino acids long. V shed 1 base and J shed 4 bases, with 13 bases lying between them. DNA for the CDR3: TGTGCCAGCAGTTTATTTTACCCGGTAGTCTATGGCTACACCTTC. This translates into CASSLFYPVVYGYTF.

The rearrangement uses TRBV27 and TRBJ2-7, with D tentatively TRBD1 (5 bases). CDR1 is MNHEY and CDR2 is SMNVEV in the germline V gene (reference sequence). The CDR3 covers 15 residues. The germline V and J ends were trimmed by 5 bases and 4 bases, with 18 bases remaining between them. The CDR3 loop is CASSLTPQGSYEQYF. The DNA of the CDR3 is TGTGCCAGCAGTCTTACACCCCAGGGCTCGTACGAGCAGTACTTC.

V is TRBV6-5 and J is TRBJ2-3, with TRBD2 identical over 12 bases. The trim removed 4 bases at V and 5 bases at J, leaving 4 bases unmatched. The CDR3 contains 15 residues. The V gene's germline CDR1 is MNHEY and CDR2 SVGAGI. The CDR3 DNA reads TGTGCCAGCAGTTCTAGCGGGGGGGCAGGAGATACGCAGTATTTT. This gives the protein CASSSSGGAGDTQYF.

The chain employs TRBV10-1 and TRBJ2-2; D remains unclear. CDR3 length: 14 amino acids. Germline V gene lookup returns CDR1 WNHNN and CDR2 SYGVQD (reference sequence). Trimming took off 4 bases at V and 3 bases at J, with 9 bases between the two ends. CDR3: CASSAARYTGELFF. CDR3 coding DNA: TGCGCCAGCAGTGCGGCGCGGTACACCGGGGAGCTGTTTTTT.

J is TRBJ2-3 and V is TRBV7-9, with 9 bases identical to TRBD2. CDR3 length: 17 amino acids. Germline V CDR1 and CDR2: SEHNR, FQNEAQ (reference sequence). The junction had 7 bases not matched to a gene; V was cut back by 3 bases and J by 0 bases. This CDR3 reads CASSFQAGGRSTDTQYF. CDR3 DNA sequence: TGTGCCAGCAGCTTCCAGGCGGGGGGGCGGAGCACAGATACGCAGTATTTT.

CDR3 sequence: CASWRGPSTDTQYF. The CDR3 DNA sequence: TGTGCCAGCTGGCGGGGGCCCAGCACAGATACGCAGTATTTT. The chain combines TRBV27 with TRBJ2-3, with D maybe TRBD2 (7 bases). The germline V gene encodes CDR1 MNHEY and CDR2 SMNVEV (reference sequence). Between the trimmed V and J ends, which lost 8 bases and 0 bases, there was a span of 12 bases. This CDR3 is 14 amino acids long.

As concerns this clone: Additional DNA sequences in this sample encode the identical CDR3. This rearrangement joins TRBV9 to TRBJ1-6; a possible D gene is TRBD1 (6 bases). Looked up from germline, CDR1 is SGDLS and CDR2 is YYNGEE. The CDR3 is 13 residues long. With 2 bases removed from V and 6 bases from J, the gap between germline ends came to 6 bases. In DNA form, the CDR3 reads TGTGCCAGCAGCGTGGGGGCTAATTCACCCCTCCACTTT. Translated, it gives CASSVGANSPLHF.

The rearrangement links TRBV7-8 to TRBJ2-2; TRBD2 agrees at 7 bases. The CDR3 is made up of 15 amino acids. V trimming: 1 base; J trimming: 6 bases; junction bases outside the gene matches: 5. CDR1 is SGHVS, CDR2 FQNEAQ, per germline. CDR3 residues: CASSLGVGLPGELFF. The DNA for the CDR3 is TGTGCCAGCAGCTTAGGGGTGGGACTACCCGGGGAGCTGTTTTTT.

The chain joins TRBV9 to TRBJ1-2; D may be TRBD1 (6 bases). Trimming pared 0 bases from V and 4 bases from J, leaving 7 bases between. The CDR3 sequence is 13 residues long. Germline V gives CDR1 SGDLS, CDR2 YYNGEE. This CDR3 reads CASSVGTVYGYTF. DNA for the CDR3: TGTGCCAGCAGCGTAGGGACAGTCTATGGCTACACCTTC.

V usage is TRBV12-5 and J usage is TRBJ2-7; weak D call: TRBD1 (6 bases). The CDR3 runs 11 residues. Germline lookup yields CDR1 LGHNT and CDR2 FRNRAP. V lost 9 bases to trimming and J lost 3 bases, with 9 bases between them. CDR3 in amino acids: CASGQHYEQYF. In DNA, the CDR3 is TGTGCTAGCGGACAGCACTACGAGCAGTACTTC.

This clone was counted between two and nine times. The rearrangement links TRBV7-2 to TRBJ2-5, with a tentative D call TRBD2 (7 bases). The CDR3 runs to 15 residues. V gave up 0 bases and J gave up 5 bases, with 13 bases separating them. The V gene's germline CDR1 is SGHTA and CDR2 FQGNSA. The CDR3 reads CASSLAGGPMETQYF. The CDR3 DNA follows: TGTGCCAGCAGCTTAGCGGGGGGGCCTATGGAGACCCAGTACTTC.

This chain uses TRBV27 with TRBJ1-5, with TRBD1 matching 7 bases. Trimming removed 7 bases from V and 6 bases from J; junction bases left unmatched: 9. The CDR3 is made up of 14 amino acids. The V gene's germline CDR1 is MNHEY and CDR2 SMNVEV (reference sequence). In DNA, the CDR3 is TGTGCCAGCAAACACAGGGGTCAAGGTCAGCCCCAGCATTTT. This encodes CASKHRGQGQPQHF.

The chain links TRBV19 to TRBJ2-5; possible D gene TRBD1, 6 bases. CDR1 and CDR2 (germline): LNHDA, SQIVND (reference sequence). This CDR3 has 14 residues. Trimming pared 4 bases from V and 4 bases from J, leaving 13 bases between. The CDR3: CASSKQGRGETQYF. The CDR3 DNA reads TGTGCCAGTAGTAAACAGGGACGTGGAGAGACCCAGTACTTC.

The chain has TRBV11-1 and TRBJ2-7; D may be TRBD2 (5 bases). This CDR3 spans 13 amino acids. V lost 6 bases to trimming and J lost 1 base, with 10 bases between them. In germline, CDR1 is SGHAT, CDR2 FQDESV (reference sequence). CDR3 nucleotide sequence: TGTGCCAGCAGGGGAGCCAAGTCCTACGAGCAGTACTTC. Its protein is CASRGAKSYEQYF.

The rearrangement links TRBV10-3 to TRBJ1-2; TRBD1 matches at 9 bases. Unmatched junction bases numbered 3, after V lost 6 bases and J lost 7 bases. Germline V gives CDR1 ENHRY, CDR2 SYGVKD. The CDR3 sequence is 12 residues long. The CDR3 sequence: CAIRDRGTGYTF. CDR3 nucleotide sequence: TGTGCCATCAGAGACAGGGGGACTGGCTACACCTTC.

The chain combines TRBV24-1 with TRBJ1-5; no clear D gene. This CDR3 has 16 amino acids. Looked up from germline, CDR1 is KGHDR and CDR2 is SFDVKD. V was clipped by 6 bases and J by 0 bases, with 14 bases between them. CDR3 DNA sequence: TGTGCCACCAGTTACGATACATTCCATAGCAATCAGCCCCAGCATTTT. This codes for CATSYDTFHSNQPQHF.

The CDR3, as DNA: TGTGCCATCAGTGAGGCCTCAGGGGGCGGCGAGACCCAGTACTTC. Amino acid sequence: CAISEASGGGETQYF. The chain carries TRBV10-3 and TRBJ2-5, with 8 bases identical to TRBD1. Germline V CDR1 and CDR2: ENHRY, SYGVKD. V lost 2 bases, J lost 5 bases, and 7 bases stayed unmatched. This CDR3 region has 15 residues.

The rearrangement links TRBV19 to TRBJ1-5, with TRBD1 as a possible D gene (6 bases). The CDR3 has 14 residues. Germline V lookup: CDR1 LNHDA, CDR2 SQIVND (reference sequence). V gave up 3 bases and J gave up 3 bases, with 9 bases separating them. CDR3 amino acids: CASSMGGLNQPQHF. DNA for the CDR3: TGTGCCAGTAGTATGGGGGGGCTCAATCAGCCCCAGCATTTT.

The gene calls are TRBV5-4 and TRBJ1-6; TRBD1 agrees at 8 bases. V shed 2 bases and J 6 bases; nucleotides not matched to a gene: 4. From germline, CDR1 is SGHNT and CDR2 YYREEE (reference sequence). The CDR3 sequence is 15 residues long. The CDR3 nucleotides are TGTGCCAGCAGCTTCGGACAGGGTATTAATTCACCCCTCCACTTT. This sequence encodes CASSFGQGINSPLHF.

This clone was seen a single time. The chain has TRBV14 and TRBJ1-1; a weak D match, TRBD1 (6 bases). V was pared by 1 base and J by 10 bases, with 16 bases between. CDR3 length: 14 amino acids. In germline, CDR1 is SGHDN, CDR2 FVKESK. CDR3 residues: CASSQVGTLQGAFF. In DNA form, the CDR3 reads TGTGCCAGCAGCCAAGTAGGGACACTCCAGGGAGCTTTCTTT.

The V and J genes are TRBV5-1 and TRBJ2-3; 13 bases align to TRBD2. The CDR3 has 18 amino acids. Germline V gene lookup returns CDR1 SGHRS and CDR2 YFSETQ. The J segment lost 0 bases and the V segment lost 0 bases, leaving 4 bases of the junction unmatched. CDR3 protein: CASSLGTSGGYSTDTQYF. The CDR3 region has the DNA TGCGCCAGCAGCTTGGGGACTAGCGGGGGCTATAGCACAGATACGCAGTATTTT.

This CDR3 is CASSLVTDYGYTF. The CDR3 DNA follows: TGTGCCAGCAGTTTAGTGACAGACTATGGCTACACCTTC. The chain has TRBV28 and TRBJ1-2; D possibly corresponds to TRBD1 (5 bases). Germline CDR1 and CDR2: MDHEN and SYDVKM. V was cut by 2 bases and J by 3 bases, with 7 bases left in between. The CDR3 totals 13 residues.

V usage is TRBV10-3 and J usage is TRBJ2-1; TRBD1 might be the D (7 bases). The CDR3 is 15 amino acids. Per the germline V gene, CDR1 is ENHRY and CDR2 is SYGVKD. The V end lost 2 bases, the J end lost 10 bases, and 18 bases lay between the germline ends. CDR3 amino acids: CAISEVDRRGREQFF. CDR3 nucleotide sequence: TGTGCCATCAGTGAGGTGGACAGGCGGGGTAGGGAGCAGTTCTTC.